This T cell receptor beta chain originates from a study of cytomegalovirus exposure and HLA in healthy donors. Study details: Researchers previously reported finding 90 million to 120 million unique TCR beta sequences from approximately 200 million T cells.

CDR3 size: 16 residues. Germline V gives CDR1 SGHVS, CDR2 FNYEAQ. Trimming took 6 bases from V and 8 from J, leaving 23 bases between them. Researchers ran the PCR with 60 Vbeta and 13 Jbeta primers. Assay used: immunoSEQ multiplex PCR; TCRdb lists only in-frame clones, some missing. The sample lists roughly 100,000 clones, about 74% occurring once. About this clone: As yet, its antigen is unknown.

Overall study results and limits: Data from an earlier analysis indicated that most TCR beta V segments were productive either about 90% or about 30% of the time. Sequencing depth roughly uniform across donors was assumed in presence/absence analyses.

Sequenced sample: PBMCs. The sequence was collected from a male donor in good health and CMV-seropositive. The chain is built from TRBV7-6 and TRBJ2-1, with a weak D call TRBD1 (6 bases). CDR3 region: CASSPTPHNRVYEQFF. CDR3 nucleotides: TGTGCCAGCAGTCCGACCCCTCATAACAGGGTTTATGAGCAGTTCTTC.